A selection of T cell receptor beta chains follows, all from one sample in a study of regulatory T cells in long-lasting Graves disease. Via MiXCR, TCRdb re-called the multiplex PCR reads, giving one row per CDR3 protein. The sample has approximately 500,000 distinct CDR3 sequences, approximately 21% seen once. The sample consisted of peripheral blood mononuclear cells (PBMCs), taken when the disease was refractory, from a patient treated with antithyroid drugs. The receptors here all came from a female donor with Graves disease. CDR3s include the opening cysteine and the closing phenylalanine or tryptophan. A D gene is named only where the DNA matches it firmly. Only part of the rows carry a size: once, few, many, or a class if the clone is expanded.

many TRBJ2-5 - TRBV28 CASSPGDTQARTQYF TGTGCCAGCAGTCCAGGGGATACCCAGGCCCGGACCCAGTACTTC
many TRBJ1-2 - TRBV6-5 CASSYSTSANYGYTF TGTGCCAGCAGTTACTCGACGTCGGCTAACTATGGCTACACCTTC
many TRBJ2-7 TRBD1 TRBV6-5 CASSFRGLGYEQYF TGTGCCAGCAGTTTCAGGGGGCTAGGGTACGAGCAGTACTTC
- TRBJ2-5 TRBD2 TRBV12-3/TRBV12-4 CASSFGLERHTQYF TGTGCCAGCAGTTTTGGACTAGAAAGGCATACCCAGTACTTC
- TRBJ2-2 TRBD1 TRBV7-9 CASSFPGQGSRLNTGELFF TGTGCCAGCAGCTTCCCGGGACAGGGGTCACGGCTGAACACCGGGGAGCTGTTTTTT
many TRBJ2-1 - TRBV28 CASSLPGQANEQFF TGTGCCAGCAGTCTCCCAGGACAAGCGAATGAGCAGTTCTTC
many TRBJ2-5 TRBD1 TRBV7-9 CASSFRGQGLLETQYF TGTGCCAGCAGCTTCCGGGGACAGGGACTTTTAGAGACCCAGTACTTC
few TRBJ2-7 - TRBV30 CAWDISGTTYEQYF TGTGCCTGGGACATATCAGGGACAACCTACGAGCAGTACTTC
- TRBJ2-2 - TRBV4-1 CASSQEVATRGELFF TGCGCCAGCAGCCAAGAAGTGGCTACCCGAGGGGAGCTGTTTTTT
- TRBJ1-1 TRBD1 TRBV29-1 CSVDPGQGAEAFF TGCAGCGTGGACCCCGGACAGGGGGCTGAAGCTTTCTTT
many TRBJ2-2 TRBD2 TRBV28 CASSPVSAGEDTNTGELFF TGTGCCAGCAGCCCTGTGTCGGCGGGGGAGGACACGAACACCGGGGAGCTGTTTTTT
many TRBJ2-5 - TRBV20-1 CSARGPGQLNF TGCAGTGCTAGGGGACCCGGACAGCTAAACTTC
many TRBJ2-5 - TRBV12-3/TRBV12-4 CASAGYGELAQETQYF TGTGCCAGCGCCGGCTACGGAGAGTTGGCCCAAGAGACCCAGTACTTC
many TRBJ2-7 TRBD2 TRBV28 CATTGGRFSYEQYF TGTGCCACCACGGGGGGACGCTTTTCCTACGAGCAGTACTTC
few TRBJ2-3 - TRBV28 CASSLPTRVDTQYF TGTGCCAGCAGTTTGCCTACGAGGGTTGATACGCAGTATTTT
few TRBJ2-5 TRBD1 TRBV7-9 CASSVGQGEETQYF TGTGCCAGCAGCGTTGGACAGGGGGAAGAGACCCAGTACTTC
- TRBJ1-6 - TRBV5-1 CASSLDGRGTDSPLHF TGCGCCAGCAGCTTGGACGGACGGGGTACCGATTCACCCCTCCACTTT
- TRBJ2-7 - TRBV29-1 CSVESAGEDYEQYF TGCAGCGTTGAATCGGCAGGTGAAGATTACGAGCAGTACTTC
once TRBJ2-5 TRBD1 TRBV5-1 CTSGHLQGAGETQYF TGCACCAGCGGTCATTTACAGGGGGCAGGCGAGACCCAGTACTTC
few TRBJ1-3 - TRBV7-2 CASSLGQVDTIYF TGTGCCAGCAGCTTAGGGCAGGTTGACACCATATATTTT
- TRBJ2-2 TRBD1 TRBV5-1 CASSGGGQGITGELFF TGCGCCAGCAGCGGTGGGGGACAGGGGATCACCGGGGAGCTGTTTTTT
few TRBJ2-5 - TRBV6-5 CASSYSDNPGTQYF TGTGCCAGCAGTTACTCAGACAACCCGGGGACCCAGTACTTC
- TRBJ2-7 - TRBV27 CASSPSTTRTRGADYEQYF TGTGCCAGCAGTCCCAGTACGACAAGAACCCGGGGGGCGGACTACGAGCAGTACTTC
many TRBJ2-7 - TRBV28 CASSLSVSVHEQYF TGTGCCAGCAGTTTATCTGTCAGCGTCCACGAGCAGTACTTC